The 16 T cell receptor beta chains given below trace back to one sample, sequenced in a study of T cells in Graves' hyperthyroidism and ophthalmopathy. TCR beta CDR3 sequences were amplified from RNA transcripts. Using the HTBI primer set, a first-round RT-PCR was run on the TCR CDR3. TCRdb ran MiXCR on the multiplex PCR reads and lists one entry per CDR3 protein. The profile shows some 400,000 distinct CDR3 sequences, 15% to 20% of them singletons. Sequenced material: blood. The receptors were sampled from a young woman with Graves' hyperthyroidism.

This clonotype was seen at least ten times. The rearrangement uses TRBV18 and TRBJ1-5, with TRBD1 identical over 8 bases. Per the germline V gene, CDR1 is KGHSH and CDR2 is LQKENI. The CDR3 is 17 residues long. V lost 2 bases, J lost 1 base, and 7 bases stayed unmatched. CDR3 nucleotides: TGTGCCAGCTCACCATCCCAGGGGGCAGGGAGCAATCAGCCCCAGCATTTT. The encoded protein is CASSPSQGAGSNQPQHF.

This clonotype showed up many times. This chain connects TRBV2 to TRBJ1-2; 7 positions agree with TRBD1. This CDR3 contains 14 residues. The V and J ends lost 6 bases and 4 bases, in that order; junction bases with no gene match: 8. Per germline, CDR1 SNHLY and CDR2 FYNNEI. The CDR3 loop reads CASSETHRGYGYTF. Written as DNA, the CDR3 is TGTGCCAGCAGCGAAACGCACAGGGGCTATGGCTACACCTTC.

This clonotype was seen repeatedly, ten times or more. The chain recombines TRBV12-3 or TRBV12-4 with TRBJ2-7; 10 bases are shared with TRBD1. Trimming cost V 6 bases and J 4 bases; bases outside gene matches: 6. The CDR3 has 14 residues. The CDR3 region has the DNA TGTGCCAGCAGCCGGACAGGGGGAAGTTACGAGCAGTACTTC. Its translation is CASSRTGGSYEQYF.

Only a few counts were recorded for this clonotype. The V and J genes are TRBV3-1 and TRBJ1-2, with no clear D. The CDR3 extends over 15 amino acids. Per the germline V gene, CDR1 is LGHDT and CDR2 is YNNKEL (reference sequence). V was shortened by 0 bases and J by 4 bases, with 12 bases between the two germline ends. CDR3 bases: TGTGCCAGCAGCCAAGAGGCGGGGTCCCTCTATGGCTACACCTTC. Its protein is CASSQEAGSLYGYTF.

For this clonotype: A much larger clone lies one base from this, so it may be a read error. The CDR3 end shows no conserved phenylalanine or tryptophan, and so a read error is likely. The chain uses TRBV20-1 and TRBJ2-5; D gene ambiguous. V was pared by 5 bases and J by 2 bases, with 6 bases between. CDR3 length: 11 residues. Germline CDR1 and CDR2: DFQATT and SNEGSKA (reference sequence). DNA of the CDR3: TGCAGTGCTGGGTCACAAGAGACCCAGTACATC. The encoded protein is CSAGSQETQYI.

The chain joins TRBV18 to TRBJ2-4; D might be TRBD1 (5 bases). Per germline, CDR1 KGHSH and CDR2 LQKENI. V dropped 2 bases and J dropped 4 bases, with 24 bases sitting between them. This CDR3 has 19 residues. CDR3 sequence (DNA): TGTGCCAGCTCACCAAAAGCAGGGCTTCTTTCTATTGATAAAAACATTCAGTACTTC. Encoded protein: CASSPKAGLLSIDKNIQYF.

This clonotype was counted at least ten times. The V and J genes are TRBV12-3 or TRBV12-4 and TRBJ1-1; D unclear. The CDR3 sequence is 14 residues long. V lost 6 bases, J lost 0 bases, and 11 bases lay in between. CDR3 DNA: TGTGCCAGCAGCTTGGGAACCCTGAACACTGAAGCTTTCTTT. Its protein product is CASSLGTLNTEAFF.

This clonotype has a count of ten or more. This chain joins TRBV20-1 and TRBJ1-1; a weak D match, TRBD1 (5 bases). The CDR3 is made up of 15 amino acids. The germline V gene encodes CDR1 DFQATT and CDR2 SNEGSKA (reference sequence). Between the trimmed V and J ends, which lost 1 base and 4 bases, there was a span of 16 bases. The CDR3 DNA reads as TGCAGTGCTAGAGGGGACTGGGGGGTGAGCACTGAAGCTTTCTTT. It encodes CSARGDWGVSTEAFF.

This clonotype was found many times. This chain links TRBV6-1 with TRBJ1-1; D gene ambiguous. Per the germline V gene, CDR1 is MNHNS and CDR2 is SASEGT. The V and J ends lost 3 bases and 6 bases respectively, with 5 bases between them. This CDR3 region has 11 residues. The DNA of the CDR3 is TGTGCCAGCAGTGAGATGGCTGAAGCTTTCTTT. Its translation is CASSEMAEAFF.

This clonotype has a handful of counts. The V and J genes are TRBV12-3 or TRBV12-4 and TRBJ2-7; TRBD1 aligns across 7 bases. Unmatched junction bases numbered 10, after V lost 2 bases and J lost 3 bases. This CDR3 has 16 residues. The CDR3 sequence is CASSLLSGQLLYEQYF. The CDR3 region has the DNA TGTGCCAGCAGTTTATTATCGGGACAGCTTCTCTACGAGCAGTACTTC.

This clonotype came up many times. The DNA of the CDR3 is TGTGCCAGCGAGAGCGAAGCCCTGACCAACTATGGCTACACCTTC. Translation: CASESEALTNYGYTF. The chain joins TRBV2 to TRBJ1-2; D remains unclear. The CDR3 is 15 residues long. Trimming removed 8 bases at V and 2 bases at J, with 18 bases between. Looked up from germline, CDR1 is SNHLY and CDR2 is FYNNEI.

This clonotype came up many times. The chain carries TRBV5-1 and TRBJ1-5; tentatively, D is TRBD1 (6 bases). The germline V gene has CDR1 SGHRS and CDR2 YFSETQ. Trimming pared 0 bases from V and 1 base from J, leaving 11 bases between. This CDR3 contains 16 residues. The CDR3 loop reads CASSLEGGESNQPQHF. The CDR3 DNA is TGCGCCAGCAGCTTGGAGGGGGGCGAGAGCAATCAGCCCCAGCATTTT.

This clonotype was seen ten or more times. The gene calls are TRBV5-1 and TRBJ1-3; D remains unclear. The CDR3 sequence is 16 residues long. Germline values: CDR1 SGHRS, CDR2 YFSETQ. Trimming stripped 0 bases from V and 1 base from J, with 11 bases between. The chain's CDR3 is CASSLGSIRSGNTIYF. CDR3 in DNA: TGCGCCAGCAGCTTGGGCTCAATCAGATCTGGAAACACCATATATTTT. The full variable domain, rest sourced from reference TRBV5-1 and TRBJ1-3, is KAGVTQTPRYLIKTRGQQVTLSCSPISGHRSVSWYQQTPGQGLQFLFEYFSETQRNKGNFPGRFSGRQFSNSRSEMNVSTLELGDSALYLCASSLGSIRSGNTIYFGEGSWLTVV.

This clonotype was picked up a small number of times. The CDR3 sequence: CASSVGQTHQPQHF. The CDR3 DNA follows: TGTGCCAGCAGCGTAGGACAGACCCATCAGCCCCAGCATTTT. The J gene is TRBJ1-5, the V gene TRBV9; perhaps TRBD1 as D (5 bases). V lost 0 bases and J lost 5, with 9 bases in between. CDR1 is SGDLS and CDR2 is YYNGEE in the germline V gene. The CDR3 extends over 14 amino acids.

Regarding this clonotype: The conserved phenylalanine or tryptophan normally closing the CDR3 is absent here, so this likely arose from a read error. This rearrangement joins TRBV5-1 to TRBJ2-2; 8 bases match TRBD2. Germline CDR1 reads SGHRS; CDR2 reads YFSETQ. This CDR3 contains 17 residues. V shed 7 bases, J shed 7 bases, and the junction held 18 bases outside the gene matches. The CDR3 spells CASASGASGSRIGELFL. The CDR3 nucleotides are TGCGCCAGCGCGAGTGGGGCTAGCGGGTCCCGAATCGGGGAGCTGTTTTTG.

This clonotype has ten or more counts. The CDR3 loop reads CASSTRPGTEAFF. CDR3 in DNA: TGCGCCAGCAGCACCCGACCGGGTACTGAAGCTTTCTTT. The chain recombines TRBV5-1 with TRBJ1-1; D uncertain. The CDR3 consists of 13 residues. V was trimmed by 4 bases and J by 5 bases, leaving 12 bases between them. The germline CDR1 and CDR2 sequences are SGHRS and YFSETQ.